This TCR beta chain comes out of a study of shared clonotypes between healthy human individuals. Notes on this clone: The antigen is unknown.

Study observations and caveats: A limitation of the genetic and exposure-history diversity represented arose from few donors.

CD45RO-negative CD8 cells positively selected for CCR7 made up the naive population, which excluded terminally differentiated effector memory CD45RA+ cells. Trimming cost V 3 bases and J 5 bases, with 26 bases left between them. This CDR3 comprises 18 residues. Data came from immunoSEQ multiplex PCR; TCRdb stores just in-frame clones and leaves some out. The sample carries millions of clones, approximately 95% recorded once. Sequencing was done on a sample of naive CD8+ T cells sorted from blood. The gene calls are TRBV5-3 and TRBJ1-2; no reliable D call. TRBV5-3 qualifies as an ORF whose function is uncertain. The clonotype was recovered from a man aged 18 to 30 in good health. The chain's CDR3 is CARSSAEGLPPTSYGYTF. CDR3 bases: TGTGCCAGAAGCTCGGCCGAGGGTCTACCGCCGACCAGTTATGGCTACACCTTC.